This TCR beta chain was retrieved from a study of blood T cell repertoires in COVID-19. Study at large: COVID-19 samples from acute and convalescent phases originated in the United States, Italy and Spain. PBMCs, B-cell-depleted T cells, or T cells were the source of the cDNA or gDNA that made up the material.

The CDR3 covers 14 residues. Per the germline V gene, CDR1 is SGHRS and CDR2 is YFSETQ. V was clipped by 3 bases and J by 3 bases; unmatched bases: 2. Original data processing: Reference gene primer amplification gave estimated nucleated cell counts. The method was immunoSEQ multiplex PCR; TCRdb's version includes in-frame clones alone and lacks a portion of them. That table furnishes V, J and clone size, whereas the DNA furnished D and trimming. The sample carries about 83,000 clones, around nine tenths recorded once. The source is a man aged 80 or over with active or convalescent COVID-19. The genes are TRBV5-1 and TRBJ2-5; 10 bases match TRBD2. The sample comprised peripheral blood. CDR3 loop: CASSYSGGKETQYF. CDR3 bases: TGCGCCAGCAGCTATAGCGGGGGGAAAGAGACCCAGTACTTC.